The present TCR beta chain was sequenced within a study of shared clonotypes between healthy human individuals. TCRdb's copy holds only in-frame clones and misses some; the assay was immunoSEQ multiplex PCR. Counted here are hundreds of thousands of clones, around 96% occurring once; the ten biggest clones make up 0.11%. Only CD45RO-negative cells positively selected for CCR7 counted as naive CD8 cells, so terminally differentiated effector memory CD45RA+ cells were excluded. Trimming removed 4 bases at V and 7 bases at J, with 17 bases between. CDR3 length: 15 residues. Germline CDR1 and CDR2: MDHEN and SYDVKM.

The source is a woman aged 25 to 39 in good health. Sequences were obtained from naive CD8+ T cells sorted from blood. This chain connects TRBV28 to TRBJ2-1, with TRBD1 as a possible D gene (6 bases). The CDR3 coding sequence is TGTGCCAGCAGTTCGGACAGCCGGCCCCCGAATGAGCAGTTCTTC. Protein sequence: CASSSDSRPPNEQFF. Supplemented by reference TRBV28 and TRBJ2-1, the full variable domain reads DVKVTQSSRYLVKRTGEKVFLECVQDMDHENMFWYRQDPGLGLRLIYFSYDVKMKEKGDIPEGYSVSREKKERFSLILESASTNQTSMYLCASSSDSRPPNEQFFGPGTRLTVL.